Listed below are T cell receptor beta chains from one sample, sequenced in a study of brain metastases from non-small cell lung cancer. TCRdb's copy holds only in-frame clones and misses some; the assay was immunoSEQ multiplex PCR. The table lists 2,000 to 2,500 clones, 70% to 90% of them singletons. Sequenced material: tumor-adjacent normal tissue. These receptors were taken from a donor over 35 with non-small cell lung cancer. The CDR3 runs from the conserved cysteine through the conserved F or W. A D gene is named only where the DNA matches it firmly. Expanded clones are given a class, and other clones once, few, many or no size at all.

d_gene,j_gene,v_gene,abundance,CDR3aa,CDR3nt
TRBD1,TRBJ1-1,TRBV3-1/TRBV3-2,NA,CASRLGTGGDTEAFF,TGTGCCAGTAGACTCGGGACAGGGGGCGATACTGAAGCTTTCTTT
TRBD1,TRBJ1-1,TRBV6-5,few,CASSSGQGGNTEAFF,TGTGCCAGCAGTAGCGGACAGGGTGGGAACACTGAAGCTTTCTTT
NA,TRBJ2-7,TRBV7-9,NA,CASSLNAGRASYEQYF,TGTGCCAGCAGCTTAAACGCGGGCAGGGCTAGCTACGAGCAGTACTTC
NA,TRBJ2-4,TRBV6-5,NA,CASSWGEAEYF,TGTGCCAGCAGTTGGGGTGAAGCGGAGTACTTC
NA,TRBJ1-1,TRBV6-2/TRBV6-3,NA,CASSYLYTTEAFF,TGTGCCAGCAGTTATTTATATACCACTGAAGCTTTCTTT
NA,TRBJ1-2,TRBV7-2,NA,CASSLGPGNYGYTF,TGTGCCAGCAGCTTAGGGCCAGGGAATTATGGCTACACCTTC
TRBD1,TRBJ2-7,TRBV5-6,NA,CASSGQGLTYEQYF,TGTGCCAGCAGCGGACAGGGGCTTACCTACGAGCAGTACTTC
NA,TRBJ2-1,TRBV6-2/TRBV6-3,NA,CVSSESESPSNEQFF,TGTGTCAGCAGTGAGTCAGAAAGCCCATCGAATGAGCAGTTCTTC
TRBD1,TRBJ2-3,TRBV5-4,NA,CASSVGQRRDTQYF,TGTGCCAGCAGCGTGGGACAGAGGAGGGATACGCAGTATTTT
NA,TRBJ2-7,TRBV7-8,NA,CASSLYYEQYF,TGTGCCAGCAGCCTATACTACGAGCAGTACTTC
NA,TRBJ1-4,TRBV6-5,NA,CASSYQTNSNEKLFF,TGTGCCAGCAGTTATCAGACAAATTCTAATGAAAAACTGTTTTTT
NA,TRBJ2-5,TRBV5-1,NA,CASSLPSSQETQYF,TGCGCCAGCAGCTTGCCATCCAGCCAAGAGACCCAGTACTTC
NA,TRBJ1-1,TRBV30,NA,CAWSVSGGNTEAFF,TGTGCCTGGAGTGTATCGGGAGGGAACACTGAAGCTTTCTTT
NA,TRBJ1-2,TRBV27,few,CASRGVGGEGYTF,TGTGCCAGCAGAGGTGTGGGGGGCGAGGGCTACACCTTC
NA,TRBJ2-2,TRBV4-1,NA,CASSHDRETGELFF,TGCGCCAGCAGCCACGATAGGGAGACCGGGGAGCTGTTTTTT
TRBD2,TRBJ2-3,TRBV3-1/TRBV3-2,once,CASTGWTSGTDTQYF,TGTGCCAGCACGGGGTGGACTAGCGGGACGGATACGCAGTATTTT
TRBD1,TRBJ2-1,TRBV14,NA,CASSPTQGKQFF,TGTGCCAGCAGCCCGACACAGGGGAAGCAGTTCTTC
NA,TRBJ2-5,TRBV5-8,NA,CASSTRSRQMETQYF,TGTGCCAGCAGCACGAGAAGTCGACAGATGGAGACCCAGTACTTC
NA,TRBJ1-2,TRBV7-2,NA,CASSPRDRNGGYTF,TGTGCCAGCAGCCCGAGAGACAGGAACGGTGGCTACACCTTC
TRBD2,TRBJ2-2,TRBV30,NA,CASSGTSGGLGTGELFF,TGTGCCTCATCCGGGACTAGCGGGGGGCTGGGCACCGGGGAGCTGTTTTTT
NA,TRBJ1-2,TRBV19,NA,CASSIGGRRGYTF,TGTGCCAGTAGTATTGGGGGACGTCGGGGCTACACCTTC
NA,TRBJ1-5,TRBV15,NA,CATSRGDRGGNQPQHF,TGTGCCACCAGCAGAGGCGACAGAGGAGGCAATCAGCCCCAGCATTTT
NA,TRBJ2-7,TRBV7-6,NA,CASSLAEGSEQYF,TGTGCCAGCAGCTTAGCGGAGGGGTCCGAGCAGTACTTC
NA,TRBJ2-3,TRBV15,NA,CATSSPLPVTSTDTQYF,TGTGCCACCAGCAGTCCACTCCCGGTCACAAGCACAGATACGCAGTATTTT
NA,TRBJ2-3,TRBV7-2,once,CASSLLTDTQYF,TGTGCCAGCAGCTTACTAACAGATACGCAGTATTTT
TRBD1,TRBJ1-6,TRBV7-3,few,CASSLGSGQGAYSPLHF,TGTGCCAGCAGCTTAGGTTCCGGGCAGGGGGCTTATTCACCCCTCCACTTT
TRBD2,TRBJ2-3,TRBV9,NA,CASSLRTSGGFTDTQYF,TGTGCCAGCAGCCTCCGGACTAGCGGGGGATTCACAGATACGCAGTATTTT
NA,TRBJ1-3,TRBV6-5,NA,CASSPLSGNTIYF,TGTGCCAGCAGTCCCTTGTCCGGAAACACCATATATTTT
NA,TRBJ1-5,TRBV19,NA,CTSRHRWGNQPQHF,TGTACCAGTCGGCACAGGTGGGGCAATCAGCCCCAGCATTTT
NA,TRBJ2-7,TRBV6-5,NA,CASTTGRLQYF,TGTGCCAGCACCACGGGACGGCTGCAGTACTTC
NA,TRBJ2-6,TRBV6-2/TRBV6-3,NA,CASSPLDRSSGANVLTF,TGTGCCAGCAGTCCCCTGGACCGCAGCTCTGGGGCCAACGTCCTGACTTTC
NA,TRBJ1-3,TRBV28,NA,CASSPSPWGFGNTIYF,TGTGCCAGCAGCCCATCCCCCTGGGGCTTTGGAAACACCATATATTTT
NA,TRBJ2-5,TRBV3-1/TRBV3-2,NA,CASSQPDLGETQYF,TGTGCCAGCAGCCAGCCGGACCTCGGGGAGACCCAATACTTC
NA,TRBJ2-5,TRBV27,NA,CASSFVGSGETQYF,TGTGCCAGCAGTTTTGTAGGGTCGGGAGAGACCCAGTACTTC
TRBD1,TRBJ2-7,TRBV18,NA,CASSPGTEAYEQYF,TGTGCCAGCTCCCCCGGGACAGAGGCCTACGAGCAGTACTTC
NA,TRBJ1-1,TRBV15,NA,CATSRPRGEAFF,TGTGCCACCAGCAGACCGCGAGGGGAAGCTTTCTTT
TRBD1,TRBJ2-2,TRBV5-5,NA,CASSQRTGGDGELFF,TGTGCCAGCAGCCAAAGGACAGGGGGCGACGGGGAGCTGTTTTTT
NA,TRBJ1-6,TRBV18,NA,CASSSTGSYNSSLHF,TGTGCCAGCTCATCGACCGGCTCCTATAATTCATCCCTCCACTTT
NA,TRBJ1-1,TRBV7-2,NA,CASSLDVEGNTEAFF,TGTGCCAGCAGCTTAGATGTGGAAGGTAACACTGAAGCTTTCTTT
NA,TRBJ1-2,TRBV30,once,CAWSPGRNYGYTF,TGTGCCTGGAGTCCGGGACGGAACTATGGCTACACCTTC
TRBD1,TRBJ2-7,TRBV2,NA,CASSLDRDWAIGEQYF,TGTGCCAGCAGCTTGGACAGGGATTGGGCTATTGGCGAGCAGTACTTC
NA,TRBJ1-2,TRBV3-1/TRBV3-2,few,CASSQEGAANYGYTF,TGTGCCAGCAGCCAAGAGGGAGCAGCGAACTATGGCTACACCTTC
TRBD1,TRBJ1-1,TRBV7-9,NA,CASSQRTGLNTEAFF,TGTGCCAGCAGCCAGAGGACAGGACTTAACACTGAAGCTTTCTTT
NA,TRBJ1-5,TRBV6-6,NA,CASSYSQNQPQHF,TGTGCCAGCAGTTACTCCCAGAATCAGCCCCAGCATTTT
NA,TRBJ2-7,TRBV5-1,NA,CASSLGGIYDEQYF,TGCGCCAGCAGCTTGGGAGGGATTTATGACGAGCAGTACTTC
NA,TRBJ2-3,TRBV6-2/TRBV6-3,NA,CASSYRPGVTDTQYF,TGTGCCAGCAGTTACCGCCCCGGGGTCACAGATACGCAGTATTTT
TRBD2,TRBJ2-7,TRBV4-3,NA,CASSQEARAGGRYEQYF,TGCGCCAGCAGCCAAGAGGCCCGAGCGGGGGGCCGATACGAGCAGTACTTC
NA,TRBJ1-1,TRBV5-6,NA,CASSLGKVGLGTEAFF,TGTGCCAGCAGCTTGGGGAAGGTGGGCTTGGGCACTGAAGCTTTCTTT
NA,TRBJ2-7,TRBV11-3,NA,CASSLGQSYEQYF,TGTGCCAGCAGCCTCGGACAGAGCTACGAGCAGTACTTC
NA,TRBJ2-3,TRBV7-9,NA,CASSLLGGATDTQYF,TGTGCCAGCAGCTTATTAGGCGGGGCTACAGATACGCAGTATTTT
NA,TRBJ1-1,TRBV30,NA,CAWSGGLTGVNTEAFF,TGTGCCTGGAGTGGGGGGCTGACAGGTGTGAACACTGAAGCTTTCTTT
NA,TRBJ2-5,TRBV29-1,NA,CSVPLRAGTETQYF,TGCAGCGTTCCACTACGCGCGGGAACAGAGACCCAGTACTTC
NA,TRBJ2-7,TRBV7-8,NA,CASSLTGTYEQYF,TGTGCCAGCAGCTTAACAGGGACCTACGAGCAGTACTTC
TRBD1,TRBJ1-1,TRBV5-6,NA,CASRGLDRGENTEAFF,TGTGCCAGCAGAGGGCTCGACAGGGGAGAGAACACTGAAGCTTTCTTT
TRBD1,TRBJ1-1,TRBV10-1,NA,CATLQGSGEAFF,TGCGCCACCTTACAGGGGAGCGGTGAAGCTTTCTTT